The 27 T cell receptor beta chains presented below share a single source sample, sequenced in a study of cytotoxic CD8 clonotypes in ibrutinib-treated CLL. Sequencing used immunoSEQ multiplex PCR; TCRdb keeps in-frame clones, though not all of them. Found here are about 49,000 clones, approximately 51% of them singletons; the top ten hold 30% to 35%. Sequenced here: PBMCs, sampled after 12 months of ibrutinib treatment. All receptors come from a human donor with chronic lymphocytic leukemia.

The chain couples TRBV27 to TRBJ2-7; 9 nucleotides line up with TRBD2. V trimming: 7 bases; J trimming: 0 bases; junction bases outside the gene matches: 7. Per germline, CDR1 MNHEY and CDR2 SMNVEV (reference sequence). CDR3 length: 15 amino acids. The CDR3 reads CASKLLAGISYEQYF. As DNA, the CDR3 is TGTGCCAGCAAACTTCTAGCGGGGATCTCCTACGAGCAGTACTTC.

The genes are TRBV11-2 and TRBJ2-5, with 8 bases matching TRBD1. V gave up 5 bases and J gave up 5 bases; unmatched junction bases: 10. CDR1 and CDR2 from the germline V gene are SGHAT and FQNNGV. The CDR3 extends over 15 amino acids. CDR3 loop: CASSPGQGVGETQYF. As DNA, the CDR3 is TGTGCCAGCAGCCCCGGACAGGGTGTAGGGGAGACCCAGTACTTC.

This chain links TRBV11-1 with TRBJ1-1; 8 bases map to TRBD1. The trim removed 4 bases at V and 2 bases at J, leaving 3 bases unmatched. Germline V gene data show CDR1 as SGHAT and CDR2 as FQDESV (reference sequence). This CDR3 region has 14 residues. DNA for the CDR3: TGTGCCAGCAGCTCGGGACAGGCTAACACTGAAGCTTTCTTT. Amino acids: CASSSGQANTEAFF.

This clone was detected once. The V call is TRBV28, the J call TRBJ2-3; 12 nucleotides line up with TRBD2. Germline V gene data show CDR1 as MDHEN and CDR2 as SYDVKM. V dropped 6 bases and J dropped 9; count of bases not matched to a gene: 7. The CDR3 contains 14 residues. CDR3 in DNA: TGTGCCAGCAGCCTAGCGGGAGGGAAACGGACGCAGTATTTT. Translation gives CASSLAGGKRTQYF.

The V call is TRBV19, the J call TRBJ1-1, with a possible D match to TRBD1 (5 bases). The V and J ends lost 7 bases and 5 bases respectively, with 17 bases between them. The CDR3 consists of 14 residues. Germline V lookup: CDR1 LNHDA, CDR2 SQIVND (reference sequence). CDR3 loop: CASTLIGGGTEAFF. The DNA for the CDR3 is TGTGCCAGTACCCTCATCGGCGGGGGAACTGAAGCTTTCTTT.

This clone was recorded a few times. The chain couples TRBV30 to TRBJ2-2; D is ambiguous. The length of the CDR3 is 13 residues. Germline V gives CDR1 GTSNPN, CDR2 SVGIG (reference sequence). Trimming shortened V by 0 bases and J by 3 bases, and 5 bases separated the two germline ends. CDR3 in amino acids: CAWSVGYTGELFF. The DNA for the CDR3 is TGTGCCTGGAGTGTAGGCTACACCGGGGAGCTGTTTTTT. Looking up the rest from reference TRBV30 and TRBJ2-2 gives the full variable domain: SQTIHQWPATLVQPVGSPLSLECTVEGTSNPNLYWYRQAAGRGLQLLFYSVGIGQISSEVPQNLSASRPQDRQFILSSKKLLLSDSGFYLCAWSVGYTGELFFGEGSRLTVL.

The gene calls are TRBV19 and TRBJ1-2; D is undetermined. Germline V gene lookup returns CDR1 LNHDA and CDR2 SQIVND (reference sequence). V gave up 0 bases and J gave up 11 bases, with 19 bases separating them. The CDR3 consists of 15 residues. The CDR3 DNA is TGTGCCAGTAGTATAGACCTGGACCAACTCGCGGGTTACACCTTC. Translation gives CASSIDLDQLAGYTF.

The J gene is TRBJ1-6, the V gene TRBV14; the D is unclear. The V and J ends lost 0 bases and 17 bases respectively, with 17 bases between them. The CDR3 covers 14 residues. The germline V gene encodes CDR1 SGHDN and CDR2 FVKESK. The DNA of the CDR3 is TGTGCCAGCAGCCAAGATCTGGCAGCCTCTCGGATCCACTTT. It specifies CASSQDLAASRIHF.

The chain links TRBV28 to TRBJ2-2; 10 bases align to TRBD2. CDR3 length equals 16 residues. V shed 6 bases, J shed 6 bases, and the junction held 10 bases outside the gene matches. Germline V gives CDR1 MDHEN, CDR2 SYDVKM. CDR3 sequence: CASRSPLAGVSGELFF. The DNA of the CDR3 is TGTGCCAGCAGGTCTCCTCTAGCGGGAGTATCCGGGGAGCTGTTTTTT.

This rearrangement joins TRBV11-2 to TRBJ1-2; D is uncertain. Germline CDR1 reads SGHAT; CDR2 reads FQNNGV. Trimming pared 6 bases from V and 8 bases from J, leaving 22 bases between. The CDR3 sequence is 15 residues long. The CDR3 DNA is TGTGCCAGCAGTTTATTCAGAAACTCTTATGAGGGCTACACCTTC. This sequence encodes CASSLFRNSYEGYTF.

The J gene is TRBJ1-1, the V gene TRBV6-6; 9 bases fit TRBD1. CDR3 size: 14 residues. V trimming: 6 bases; J trimming: 6 bases; junction bases outside the gene matches: 8. CDR1 is MNHNY and CDR2 is SVGAGI in the germline V gene (reference sequence). The CDR3 coding sequence is TGTGCCAGCAGCTTTCGACAGGGGGACTCTGAAGCTTTCTTT. It is translated as CASSFRQGDSEAFF.

This clone was seen a few times. The chain combines TRBV28 with TRBJ2-7; 7 nucleotides align to TRBD1. This CDR3 spans 13 amino acids. The J segment lost 6 bases and the V segment lost 4 bases, leaving 6 bases of the junction unmatched. From germline, CDR1 is MDHEN and CDR2 SYDVKM. CDR3 region: CASSSAGGVEQYF. CDR3 nucleotide sequence: TGTGCCAGCAGTTCGGCAGGGGGTGTCGAGCAGTACTTC.

The J gene is TRBJ1-5, the V gene TRBV6-1; D call uncertain. The germline V gene encodes CDR1 MNHNS and CDR2 SASEGT. This CDR3 contains 12 residues. Trimming took 6 bases from V and 11 from J, leaving 14 bases between them. This chain's CDR3 is CASRRGDRTQHF. CDR3 DNA sequence: TGTGCCAGCAGGCGTGGGGATAGGACCCAGCATTTT.

The chain combines TRBV6-1 with TRBJ2-3, with 12 nucleotides matching TRBD2. Germline trimming cut 2 bases from V and 4 bases from J; bases unmatched to any gene: 1. The CDR3 runs to 15 residues. Per the germline V gene, CDR1 is MNHNS and CDR2 is SASEGT. CDR3 sequence: CASSELAGGPDTQYF. The DNA of the CDR3 is TGTGCCAGCAGTGAACTAGCGGGAGGGCCAGATACGCAGTATTTT.

The genes are TRBV30 and TRBJ1-4, with 7 bases identical to TRBD1. This CDR3 has 14 residues. The germline V gene encodes CDR1 GTSNPN and CDR2 SVGIG (reference sequence). Trimming cost V 3 bases and J 5 bases; bases outside gene matches: 6. The CDR3 spells CAWSRGTDNEKLFF. The CDR3, as DNA: TGTGCCTGGAGCCGCGGGACAGACAATGAAAAACTGTTTTTT. The full variable domain, its missing parts supplied by reference TRBV30 and TRBJ1-4, is SQTIHQWPATLVQPVGSPLSLECTVEGTSNPNLYWYRQAAGRGLQLLFYSVGIGQISSEVPQNLSASRPQDRQFILSSKKLLLSDSGFYLCAWSRGTDNEKLFFGSGTQLSVL.

V and J are TRBV30 and TRBJ1-1, with 8 bases lining up with TRBD1. Germline trimming cut 8 bases from V and 5 bases from J; bases unmatched to any gene: 7. There are 12 residues in the CDR3. Germline CDR1 and CDR2: GTSNPN and SVGIG (reference sequence). DNA for the CDR3: TGTGCCCACGGCAGGGGGCGAACTGAAGCTTTCTTT. This gives the protein CAHGRGRTEAFF.

The chain has TRBV19 and TRBJ2-5; D remains unclear. Germline CDR1 is LNHDA and CDR2 is SQIVND (reference sequence). The CDR3 loop spans 12 amino acids. Trimming took 2 bases from V and 5 from J, leaving 6 bases between them. The CDR3 sequence: CASSIRAETQYF. In DNA form, the CDR3 reads TGTGCCAGTAGTATACGGGCGGAGACCCAGTACTTC.

The V call is TRBV5-1, the J call TRBJ2-5; D gene unclear. This CDR3 region has 13 residues. CDR1 is SGHRS and CDR2 is YFSETQ in the germline V gene. V was clipped by 4 bases and J by 5 bases, with 12 bases between them. The CDR3 is CASSTQGWETQYF. The CDR3 region has the DNA TGCGCCAGCAGCACACAAGGTTGGGAGACCCAGTACTTC.

For the CDR3, the DNA is TGTGCCAGTAGGGGGCAGGGGGCACGGGAAGCTTTCTTT. It encodes CASRGQGAREAFF. The chain couples TRBV19 to TRBJ1-1; TRBD1 agrees at 8 bases. The V gene end was trimmed by 6 bases and the J gene end by 8 bases; junction bases not matched to a gene: 8. The CDR3 runs 13 residues. Germline-derived CDR1 and CDR2 are LNHDA and SQIVND (reference sequence).

In its sample, this clone was seen a few times. V is TRBV28 and J is TRBJ1-4; no clear D. The germline V and J ends were trimmed by 7 bases and 6 bases, with 6 bases remaining between them. CDR1 and CDR2 from the germline V gene are MDHEN and SYDVKM. This CDR3 contains 11 residues. The CDR3 here is CASNQDEKLFF. DNA of the CDR3: TGTGCCAGCAATCAGGATGAAAAACTGTTTTTT. The complete variable domain, with remaining parts taken from reference TRBV28 and TRBJ1-4, reads DVKVTQSSRYLVKRTGEKVFLECVQDMDHENMFWYRQDPGLGLRLIYFSYDVKMKEKGDIPEGYSVSREKKERFSLILESASTNQTSMYLCASNQDEKLFFGSGTQLSVL.

This clone was observed a few times. The sample contains more than one DNA sequence encoding this CDR3. V and J are TRBV7-6 and TRBJ2-6; D remains ambiguous. V was cut by 5 bases and J by 2 bases, with 13 bases left in between. The CDR3 is 16 residues long. The germline V gene has CDR1 SGHVS and CDR2 FNYEAQ. Written as DNA, the CDR3 is TGTGCCAGCAGCCCCCGTGGTGGGGCTGGGGCCAACGTCCTGACTTTC. Translation: CASSPRGGAGANVLTF.

This clone has a handful of counts. The chain joins TRBV7-8 to TRBJ2-7; TRBD2 matches at 9 bases. J lost 3 bases, V lost 5 bases, and 5 bases had no gene match. The CDR3 runs 14 residues. Germline V gene lookup returns CDR1 SGHVS and CDR2 FQNEAQ. CDR3 loop: CASSAVAGVYEQYF. The CDR3 region has the DNA TGTGCCAGCAGCGCTGTAGCGGGAGTCTACGAGCAGTACTTC.

The chain couples TRBV29-1 to TRBJ2-1; D is unresolved. Germline-derived CDR1 and CDR2 are SQVTM and ANQGSEA. V lost 2 bases and J lost 4, with 3 bases in between. CDR3 length: 11 residues. The CDR3 reads CSVESYNEQFF. The CDR3 DNA sequence: TGCAGCGTTGAATCTTACAATGAGCAGTTCTTC.

This sequence joins TRBV19 and TRBJ2-3, with 9 bases identical to TRBD2. CDR3 length: 15 residues. The ends lost 5 bases at V and 1 base at J; junction bases unmatched: 4. The germline CDR1 and CDR2 sequences are LNHDA and SQIVND (reference sequence). The DNA of the CDR3 is TGTGCCAGTAGTTCTCGCGGGGGGGGCACAGATACGCAGTATTTT. This encodes CASSSRGGGTDTQYF.

This sequence joins TRBV27 and TRBJ2-7; unclear D gene. Germline loops: CDR1 MNHEY, CDR2 SMNVEV (reference sequence). V gave up 7 bases and J gave up 5 bases, with 12 bases separating them. The CDR3 length is 12 residues. CDR3 region: CASNLTPHEQYF. The CDR3 DNA reads TGTGCCAGCAATCTAACACCCCACGAGCAGTACTTC.

The J gene is TRBJ2-7, the V gene TRBV18, with 7 bases matching TRBD1. Trimming at V came to 6 bases and at J to 5 bases, leaving 7 bases not matched to a gene. The CDR3 length is 13 residues. Looked up from germline, CDR1 is KGHSH and CDR2 is LQKENI. The CDR3 sequence is CASSPGTADEQYF. The DNA of the CDR3 is TGTGCCAGCTCGCCTGGGACAGCGGACGAGCAGTACTTC.

V is TRBV4-2 and J is TRBJ2-7; perhaps D is TRBD1 or TRBD2 (5 bases each). CDR1 and CDR2 from the germline V gene are LGHNA and YNFKEQ. V was clipped by 5 bases and J by 0 bases, with 14 bases between them. This CDR3 comprises 15 residues. CDR3 bases: TGTGCCAGCAGCTTTCCCGCGAGGGGCTCCTACGAGCAGTACTTC. As protein: CASSFPARGSYEQYF.